These 6 T cell receptor beta chains came from one sample sequenced in a study of T cells in Graves' hyperthyroidism and ophthalmopathy. The source material, RNA transcripts, was used to amplify TCR beta CDR3 regions. HTBI primers were used for first-round RT-PCR of the TCR CDR3. MiXCR, run by TCRdb on the multiplex PCR reads, gives a single entry per CDR3 protein. The sample consists of under 350,000 distinct CDR3 sequences, 21% of them appearing once. The sample was blood. These receptors were obtained from a woman aged 45-60 years with Graves' hyperthyroidism.

This clonotype was detected ten times or more. V usage is TRBV28 and J usage is TRBJ1-1; 9 nucleotides match TRBD1. Germline CDR1 and CDR2: MDHEN and SYDVKM. Losses at the gene ends were 5 bases for V and 4 bases for J; bases not matched to a gene: 2. The CDR3 is made up of 13 amino acids. Here the CDR3 reads CASSETGGTEAFF. CDR3 coding DNA: TGTGCCAGCAGTGAGACAGGGGGCACTGAAGCTTTCTTT.

V usage is TRBV20-1 and J usage is TRBJ1-1, with 9 bases lining up with TRBD1. This CDR3 spans 19 amino acids. Germline CDR1 and CDR2: DFQATT and SNEGSKA (reference sequence). V was clipped by 6 bases and J by 5 bases; unmatched bases: 25. In DNA form, the CDR3 reads TGCAGTGCGCCCACCGGGACAGGGATCGAGAAGAGTTGGATAACTGAAGCTTTCTTT. Encoded protein: CSAPTGTGIEKSWITEAFF.

The genes are TRBV20-1 and TRBJ2-7, with D perhaps TRBD1 or TRBD2 (6 bases each). The CDR3 is made up of 15 amino acids. The germline V and J ends were trimmed by 1 base and 2 bases, with 15 bases remaining between them. Germline V gives CDR1 DFQATT, CDR2 SNEGSKA (reference sequence). The CDR3 DNA follows: TGCAGTGCTAGAGGATGGAGGGGGACGGCCTACGAGCAGTACTTC. Amino acid sequence: CSARGWRGTAYEQYF.

This clonotype was counted at least ten times. V gene TRBV28 combines with J gene TRBJ2-7; the match to TRBD2 covers 13 bases. Trimming removed 4 bases from V and 2 bases from J; junction bases left unmatched: 8. This CDR3 contains 17 residues. Germline assignment: CDR1 MDHEN and CDR2 SYDVKM. The CDR3 sequence: CASSSDGLAGVPYEQYF. The CDR3 nucleotides read TGTGCCAGCAGTTCCGATGGACTAGCGGGGGTCCCCTACGAGCAGTACTTC.

The CDR3 bases are TGTGCCAGCAGATTAGACAGGGGACCTTCCTACGAGCAGTACTTC. This codes for CASRLDRGPSYEQYF. V gene TRBV6-2 or TRBV6-3 combines with J gene TRBJ2-7; 8 positions match TRBD1. There are 15 residues in the CDR3. Germline trimming cut 6 bases from V and 1 base from J; bases unmatched to any gene: 8. CDR1 and CDR2 from the germline V gene are MNHEY and SVGEGT.

The CDR3 spells CASSSAGGWFEQYF. CDR3 nucleotide sequence: TGCGCCAGCAGCTCAGCAGGGGGCTGGTTCGAGCAGTACTTC. V gene TRBV4-1 combines with J gene TRBJ2-7, with 8 nucleotides matching TRBD1. The J segment lost 6 bases and the V segment lost 5 bases, leaving 9 bases of the junction unmatched. CDR1 MGHRA and CDR2 YSYEKL come from the germline V gene. The CDR3 is 14 residues long.